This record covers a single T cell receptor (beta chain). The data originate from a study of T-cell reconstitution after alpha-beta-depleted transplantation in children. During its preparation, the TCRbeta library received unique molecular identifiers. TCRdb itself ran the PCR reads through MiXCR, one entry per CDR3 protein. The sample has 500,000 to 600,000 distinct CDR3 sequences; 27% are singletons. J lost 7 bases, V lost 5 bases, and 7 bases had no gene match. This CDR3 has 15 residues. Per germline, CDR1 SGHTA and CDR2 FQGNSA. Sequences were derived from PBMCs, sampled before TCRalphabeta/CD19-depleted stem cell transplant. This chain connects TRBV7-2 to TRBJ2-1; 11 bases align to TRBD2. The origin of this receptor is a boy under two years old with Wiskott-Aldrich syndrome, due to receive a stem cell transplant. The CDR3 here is CASSQPASGRNEQFF. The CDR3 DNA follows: TGTGCCAGCAGCCAACCCGCTAGCGGGAGGAATGAGCAGTTCTTC.